Given below is one TCR beta chain in context. One base away lies a much larger clone, so this may be a sequencing read error. The data were obtained in a study of kidney transplant recipient with SARS-CoV-2 infection. TCRdb reanalysed the reads using MiXCR and keeps one entry per CDR3 protein. Among some 220,000 distinct CDR3 sequences listed, around 30% were seen once. The trim removed 7 bases at V and 8 bases at J, leaving 11 bases unmatched. The CDR3 is 15 residues long. The germline CDR1 and CDR2 sequences are LNHDA and SQIVND (reference sequence). The sequence derives from a male patient younger than 45 who had COVID-19 and was a kidney transplant recipient. Part of the T cells may come from the graft donor. The chain combines TRBV19 with TRBJ1-3; 10 bases fit TRBD1. The sequencing used a blood sample, collected at baseline and on roughly day 110 from a kidney transplant recipient. The CDR3, as DNA: TGTGCCAGTAACACAGACAGGGGGCGAAGCCACACCATATATTTT. Translating it yields CASNTDRGRSHTIYF.